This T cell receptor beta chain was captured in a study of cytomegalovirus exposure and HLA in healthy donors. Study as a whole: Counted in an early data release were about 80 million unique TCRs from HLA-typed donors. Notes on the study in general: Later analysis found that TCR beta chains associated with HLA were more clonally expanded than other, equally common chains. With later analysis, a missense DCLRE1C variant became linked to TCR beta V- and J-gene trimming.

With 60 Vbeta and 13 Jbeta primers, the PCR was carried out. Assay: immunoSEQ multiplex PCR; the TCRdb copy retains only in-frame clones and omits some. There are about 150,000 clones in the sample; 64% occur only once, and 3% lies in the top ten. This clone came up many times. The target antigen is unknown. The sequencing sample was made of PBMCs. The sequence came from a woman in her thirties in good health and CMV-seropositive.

Here the CDR3 reads CASSSSGGASNEQFF. DNA for the CDR3: TGTGCCAGCAGCTCCAGCGGGGGGGCCTCCAATGAGCAGTTCTTC. V is TRBV7-2 and J is TRBJ2-1; 10 bases map to TRBD2. Germline V lookup: CDR1 SGHTA, CDR2 FQGNSA. V lost 4 bases, J lost 6 bases, and 6 bases stayed unmatched. This CDR3 region has 15 residues.